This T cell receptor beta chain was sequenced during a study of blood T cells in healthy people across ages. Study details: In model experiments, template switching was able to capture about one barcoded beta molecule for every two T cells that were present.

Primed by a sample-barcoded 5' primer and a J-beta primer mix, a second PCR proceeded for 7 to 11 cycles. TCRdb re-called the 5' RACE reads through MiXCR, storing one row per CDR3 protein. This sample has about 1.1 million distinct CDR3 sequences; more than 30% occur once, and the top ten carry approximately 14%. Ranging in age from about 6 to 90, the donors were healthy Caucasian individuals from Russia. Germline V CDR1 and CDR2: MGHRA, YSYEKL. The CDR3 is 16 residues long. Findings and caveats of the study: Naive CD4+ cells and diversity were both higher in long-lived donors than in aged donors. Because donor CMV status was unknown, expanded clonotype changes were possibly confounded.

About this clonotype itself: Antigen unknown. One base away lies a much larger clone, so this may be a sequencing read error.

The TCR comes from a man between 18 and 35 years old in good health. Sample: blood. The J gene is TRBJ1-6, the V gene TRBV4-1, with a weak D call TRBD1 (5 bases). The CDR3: CASSQPSQGRGSPPHF. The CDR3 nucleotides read TGCGCCAGCAGCCAACCCTCTCAGGGCCGAGGCTCACCCCCCCACTTT.